These 23 T cell receptor beta chains were sequenced from one sample in a study of HIV-infected patients and healthy controls. Alpha and beta constant-region primers primed reverse transcription of approximately 500 ng RNA. Separate chain-specific third strand synthesis with multiplexing indices produced the alpha and beta libraries. TCRdb reanalysed the 5' RACE reads using MiXCR and keeps one entry per CDR3 protein. The table records 6,400 or so distinct CDR3 sequences, about 10% of them present only once. Follow-up blood was drawn about 14 weeks, roughly three months, after antiretroviral therapy began. Whole blood was used without fractionation, so all unsorted peripheral T cells were included. Here the sequenced sample was blood, taken during antiretroviral therapy. The receptors were gathered from an adult with HIV infection.

This clonotype is judged medium-sized (0.01 to 0.1%). The chain couples TRBV9 to TRBJ2-5; weak D call: TRBD1 (5 bases). The V and J ends lost 4 bases and 5 bases respectively, with 18 bases between them. The CDR3 has 15 residues. Germline CDR1 is SGDLS and CDR2 is YYNGEE. CDR3 in amino acids: CASSQSGHREETQYF. As DNA, the CDR3 is TGTGCCAGCAGCCAATCCGGACACCGCGAGGAGACCCAGTACTTC.

This clonotype was observed at least ten times. This chain uses TRBV5-1 with TRBJ2-7; tentatively, D is TRBD1 (6 bases). Germline V gene sequence: CDR1 SGHRS, CDR2 YFSETQ. This CDR3 region has 15 residues. Deletions cut 2 bases from V and 3 bases from J, with 15 bases between. As DNA, the CDR3 is TGCGCCAGCAGCTTTGGGGGCCTACTGAACTACGAGCAGTACTTC. It yields the protein CASSFGGLLNYEQYF. The entire variable domain, with the rest obtained from reference TRBV5-1 and TRBJ2-7, is as follows: KAGVTQTPRYLIKTRGQQVTLSCSPISGHRSVSWYQQTPGQGLQFLFEYFSETQRNKGNFPGRFSGRQFSNSRSEMNVSTLELGDSALYLCASSFGGLLNYEQYFGPGTRLTVT.

This clonotype appeared many times. CDR3 coding DNA: TGTGCCAGCAGCCGGACAGAACACACTGAAGCTTTCTTT. Its translation: CASSRTEHTEAFF. V gene TRBV7-6 combines with J gene TRBJ1-1, with a possible D match to TRBD1 (6 bases). V dropped 5 bases and J dropped 3 bases, with 10 bases sitting between them. The CDR3 sequence is 13 residues long. In germline, CDR1 is SGHVS, CDR2 FNYEAQ.

V usage is TRBV19 and J usage is TRBJ1-2; TRBD1 aligns across 9 bases. V was pared by 5 bases and J by 10 bases, with 17 bases of the junction left unmatched. The CDR3 is 16 residues long. From germline, CDR1 is LNHDA and CDR2 SQIVND (reference sequence). CDR3 amino acids: CASSLFQPGTGNDYTF. DNA for the CDR3: TGTGCCAGTAGTTTATTCCAGCCCGGGACAGGGAACGACTACACCTTC.

In its sample, this clonotype is medium-sized. This chain uses TRBV11-2 with TRBJ2-3; unclear D gene. This CDR3 is built from 15 residues. V lost 5 bases to trimming and J lost 0 bases, with 12 bases between them. CDR1 is SGHAT and CDR2 is FQNNGV in the germline V gene. CDR3 sequence reads: CASSQTGRSTDTQYF. The DNA of the CDR3 is TGTGCCAGCAGCCAAACCGGCAGGAGCACAGATACGCAGTATTTT.

This clonotype has a count of ten or more. The chain uses TRBV24-1 and TRBJ2-3; D unclear. CDR1 KGHDR and CDR2 SFDVKD come from the germline V gene. This CDR3 spans 15 amino acids. V lost 4 bases and J 6 bases, leaving 16 bases between the germline ends. The CDR3 nucleotides read TGTGCCACCAGTGACTCGACAAGGCCACCGGATACGCAGTATTTT. This gives the protein CATSDSTRPPDTQYF.

This clonotype was seen many times. CDR3 sequence reads: CASSPKTRIGNTIYF. CDR3 DNA sequence: TGTGCCAGCAGCCCCAAGACCCGCATCGGAAACACCATATATTTT. The rearrangement uses TRBV7-9 and TRBJ1-3; D not resolved. V lost 5 bases, J lost 4 bases, and 15 bases lay in between. This CDR3 has 15 residues. The V gene's germline CDR1 is SEHNR and CDR2 FQNEAQ (reference sequence). Using reference TRBV7-9 and TRBJ1-3 for the parts outside the CDR3, the full variable domain is DTGVSQNPRHKITKRGQNVTFRCDPISEHNRLYWYRQTLGQGPEFLTYFQNEAQLEKSRLLSDRFSAERPKGSFSTLEIQRTEQGDSAMYLCASSPKTRIGNTIYFGEGSWLTVV.

This clonotype rates as medium-sized. The rearrangement uses TRBV10-3 and TRBJ2-1, with D maybe TRBD1 (6 bases). The CDR3 totals 14 residues. Germline assignment: CDR1 ENHRY and CDR2 SYGVKD. The V end lost 7 bases, the J end lost 6 bases, and 16 bases lay between the germline ends. The CDR3 DNA is TGTGCCATCAAAGGACAGTCAACGAGCAATGAGCAGTTCTTC. Its translation: CAIKGQSTSNEQFF.

The table lists this clonotype with many counts. The gene calls are TRBV14 and TRBJ1-5, with D tentatively TRBD1 (5 bases). This CDR3 is 13 amino acids long. Looked up from germline, CDR1 is SGHDN and CDR2 is FVKESK. Between the trimmed V and J ends, which lost 4 bases and 7 bases, there was a span of 11 bases. The CDR3 coding sequence is TGTGCCAGCAGCCCTCGGAAGGGGCAGCCCCAGCATTTT. Its protein product is CASSPRKGQPQHF.

This clonotype was picked up many times. The V gene is TRBV7-9, the J gene TRBJ1-6, with D possibly TRBD1 on 5 matching bases. V shed 7 bases and J shed 7 bases, with 17 bases lying between them. The CDR3 loop spans 15 amino acids. Germline CDR1 is SEHNR and CDR2 is FQNEAQ (reference sequence). CDR3 in amino acids: CASMKLGAENSPLHF. CDR3 bases: TGTGCCAGCATGAAACTAGGGGCAGAGAATTCACCCCTCCACTTT.

In its sample, this clonotype ranks as medium-sized (0.01 to 0.1%). The genes are TRBV7-2 and TRBJ1-3; 9 bases agree with TRBD1. CDR1 SGHTA and CDR2 FQGNSA come from the germline V gene. This CDR3 region has 15 residues. V lost 4 bases to trimming and J lost 7 bases; unmatched junction nucleotides: 8. CDR3 sequence: CASSSDGQGRNTIYF. Written as DNA, the CDR3 is TGTGCCAGCAGCTCGGACGGACAGGGGAGGAACACCATATATTTT.

This clonotype is medium-sized in the sample. The chain is built from TRBV27 and TRBJ2-1; 9 bases fit TRBD1. CDR3 length: 15 residues. Germline trimming cut 3 bases from V and 9 bases from J; bases unmatched to any gene: 9. Per germline, CDR1 MNHEY and CDR2 SMNVEV (reference sequence). In nucleotides, the CDR3 is TGTGCCAGCAGTTTGGGGGGACAGGGAGTTCTTGAGCAGTTCTTC. Its translation is CASSLGGQGVLEQFF.

Relative to its sample, this clonotype is medium-sized. The V call is TRBV7-3, the J call TRBJ1-1; D is ambiguous. The CDR3 runs to 13 residues. The V gene lost 8 bases and the J gene lost 3 bases, with 13 bases spanning the gap. Germline CDR1 SGHTA, CDR2 FQGTGA. CDR3 in DNA: TGTGCCAGCCGGGATCAGAGGGACACTGAAGCTTTCTTT. Translation gives CASRDQRDTEAFF.

This clonotype rates as medium-sized. The rearrangement joins TRBV4-1 to TRBJ1-1; the D is unclear. Germline lookup yields CDR1 MGHRA and CDR2 YSYEKL. V dropped 1 base and J dropped 1 base, with 7 bases sitting between them. The CDR3 is 14 amino acids. The CDR3 DNA follows: TGCGCCAGCAGCCAAGTATTGGGGAACACTGAAGCTTTCTTT. This gives the protein CASSQVLGNTEAFF.

V is TRBV4-1 and J is TRBJ2-1; D possibly corresponds to TRBD1 (5 bases). Trimming pared 1 base from V and 5 bases from J, leaving 15 bases between. CDR3 length equals 16 residues. Germline V gene lookup returns CDR1 MGHRA and CDR2 YSYEKL. Written as DNA, the CDR3 is TGCGCCAGCAGCCAAGGAACAGGCGGAAGAGACAATGAGCAGTTCTTC. This encodes CASSQGTGGRDNEQFF.

This clonotype has a count of ten or more. This rearrangement joins TRBV5-6 to TRBJ1-4; D possibly corresponds to TRBD1 (5 bases). With 4 bases removed from V and 3 bases from J, the gap between germline ends came to 16 bases. The V gene's germline CDR1 is SGHDT and CDR2 YYEEEE. This CDR3 spans 16 amino acids. The CDR3 bases are TGTGCCAGCAGCGGGACCCACGCTGCAGCTAATGAAAAACTGTTTTTT. Protein product: CASSGTHAAANEKLFF.

Sample share makes this clonotype medium-sized (0.01 to 0.1%). The chain employs TRBV20-1 and TRBJ1-2; no firm D call. V dropped 0 bases and J dropped 1 base, with 9 bases sitting between them. Germline V lookup: CDR1 DFQATT, CDR2 SNEGSKA (reference sequence). CDR3 length: 14 residues. CDR3 nucleotides: TGCAGTGCTAGAGATTCGTGGGGTAACTATGGCTACACCTTC. It codes for CSARDSWGNYGYTF.

V and J are TRBV2 and TRBJ1-1; D is uncertain. The V end was cut by 7 bases, the J end by 1 base, with 10 bases between. The CDR3 covers 13 residues. CDR1 and CDR2 (germline): SNHLY, FYNNEI. The CDR3 nucleotides are TGTGCCAGCACAAGGGTCAGGAACACTGAAGCTTTCTTT. It codes for CASTRVRNTEAFF.

This clonotype was seen repeatedly, ten times or more. This chain links TRBV7-9 with TRBJ1-6; D is undetermined. This CDR3 spans 15 amino acids. From germline, CDR1 is SEHNR and CDR2 FQNEAQ (reference sequence). V lost 5 bases, J lost 0 bases, and 8 bases lay in between. CDR3 nucleotide sequence: TGTGCCAGCAGCCTCAGAGGCTCCTATAATTCACCCCTCCACTTT. This gives the protein CASSLRGSYNSPLHF. The whole variable domain, remainder taken from reference TRBV7-9 and TRBJ1-6, is DTGVSQNPRHKITKRGQNVTFRCDPISEHNRLYWYRQTLGQGPEFLTYFQNEAQLEKSRLLSDRFSAERPKGSFSTLEIQRTEQGDSAMYLCASSLRGSYNSPLHFGNGTRLTVT.

Within the sample, this clonotype is medium-sized. The V and J genes are TRBV7-9 and TRBJ2-1; possible D gene TRBD2, 5 bases. Trimming cost V 8 bases and J 0 bases, with 11 bases left between them. The CDR3 runs 14 residues. Germline V CDR1 and CDR2: SEHNR, FQNEAQ (reference sequence). The CDR3, as DNA: TGTGCCAGCTCGATTGGGAGCTCCTACAATGAGCAGTTCTTC. It is translated as CASSIGSSYNEQFF. The variable domain in full, completed from reference TRBV7-9 and TRBJ2-1, reads DTGVSQNPRHKITKRGQNVTFRCDPISEHNRLYWYRQTLGQGPEFLTYFQNEAQLEKSRLLSDRFSAERPKGSFSTLEIQRTEQGDSAMYLCASSIGSSYNEQFFGPGTRLTVL.

This clonotype has more than one count but fewer than ten. V is TRBV5-1 and J is TRBJ2-5, with TRBD1 as a possible D gene (5 bases). There are 14 residues in the CDR3. Germline V CDR1 and CDR2: SGHRS, YFSETQ. V lost 1 base and J lost 5, with 12 bases in between. CDR3 protein: CASSLQPPGETQYF. CDR3 DNA: TGCGCCAGCAGCTTGCAACCCCCAGGGGAGACCCAGTACTTC.

Ten or more counts support this clonotype. This sequence joins TRBV5-1 and TRBJ2-2; D is uncertain. V dropped 2 bases and J dropped 7 bases, with 6 bases sitting between them. Germline V lookup: CDR1 SGHRS, CDR2 YFSETQ. This CDR3 region has 12 residues. In DNA, the CDR3 is TGCGCCAGCAGCTTCGGAAACGGGGAGCTGTTTTTT. As protein: CASSFGNGELFF.

This clonotype ranks as medium-sized. The rearrangement links TRBV7-2 to TRBJ1-2; no clear D gene. V shed 1 base and J shed 5 bases, with 20 bases lying between them. The CDR3 contains 17 residues. CDR1 SGHTA and CDR2 FQGNSA come from the germline V gene. CDR3 sequence: CASSLVGDTSLMYGYTF. DNA for the CDR3: TGTGCCAGCAGCTTAGTCGGTGACACCAGTCTAATGTATGGCTACACCTTC.